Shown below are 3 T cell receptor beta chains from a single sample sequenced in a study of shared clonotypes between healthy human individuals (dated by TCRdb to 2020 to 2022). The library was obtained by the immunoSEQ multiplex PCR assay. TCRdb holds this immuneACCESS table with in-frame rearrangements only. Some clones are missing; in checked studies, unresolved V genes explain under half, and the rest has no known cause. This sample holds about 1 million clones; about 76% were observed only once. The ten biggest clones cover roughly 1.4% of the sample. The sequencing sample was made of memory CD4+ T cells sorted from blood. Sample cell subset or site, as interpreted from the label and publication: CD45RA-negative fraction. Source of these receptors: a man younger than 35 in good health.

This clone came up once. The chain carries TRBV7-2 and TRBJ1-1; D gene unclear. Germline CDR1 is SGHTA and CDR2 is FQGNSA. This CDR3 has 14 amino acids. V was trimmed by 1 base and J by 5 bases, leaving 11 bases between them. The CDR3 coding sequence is TGTGCCAGCAGCTTAGGAGGAGGATGGACTGAAGCTTTCTTT. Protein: CASSLGGGWTEAFF.

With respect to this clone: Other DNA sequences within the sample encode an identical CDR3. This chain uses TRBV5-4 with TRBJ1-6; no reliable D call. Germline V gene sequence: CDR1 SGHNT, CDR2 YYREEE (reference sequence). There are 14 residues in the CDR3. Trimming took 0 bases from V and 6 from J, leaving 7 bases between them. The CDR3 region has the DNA TGTGCCAGCAGCTTGGCCGGAGTTAATTCACCCCTCCACTTT. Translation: CASSLAGVNSPLHF.

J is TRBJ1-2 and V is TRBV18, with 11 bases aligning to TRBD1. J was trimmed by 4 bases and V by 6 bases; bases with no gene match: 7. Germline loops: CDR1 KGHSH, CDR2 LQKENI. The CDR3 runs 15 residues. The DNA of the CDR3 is TGTGCCAGCTCTCAAGCCGGGACAGGGGGCTATGGCTACACCTTC. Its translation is CASSQAGTGGYGYTF.